This is a list of T cell receptor beta chains from one sample in a study of T cells expressing NK-cell markers. TCRdb derives one entry per CDR3 protein from the 5' RACE reads, leaving out DNA. In all, the sample yields a few hundred thousand distinct CDR3 sequences. The specimen sequenced was blood T cells: a sorted CD56 or NKG2C T cell subset, CD4+ or CD8+ T cells, or bulk PBMC T cells (not recorded which). These receptors originate from a man between 18 and 29 years old in good health. Both conserved end residues are part of each CDR3. Each record gives: V gene, J gene, CDR3 protein.

v_call: TRBV6-2/TRBV6-3
j_call: TRBJ1-5
cdr3_aa: CASSPTGQGAIGPTNQPQHF

v_call: TRBV15
j_call: TRBJ2-5
cdr3_aa: CATSRGGQPTQETQYF

v_call: TRBV12-3/TRBV12-4
j_call: TRBJ1-1
cdr3_aa: CASSLSTGKNEAFF

v_call: TRBV7-9
j_call: TRBJ2-1
cdr3_aa: CASSLARLAGGPSSYNEQFF

v_call: TRBV10-3
j_call: TRBJ2-1
cdr3_aa: CAIREIAGGSYEQFF

v_call: TRBV7-6
j_call: TRBJ2-7
cdr3_aa: CASSYTSQAGVVQYF

v_call: TRBV30
j_call: TRBJ1-2
cdr3_aa: CAWSVRSPYGYTF

v_call: TRBV5-1
j_call: TRBJ2-7
cdr3_aa: CASSLEKEQYF

v_call: TRBV5-1
j_call: TRBJ1-1
cdr3_aa: CASKIRTAVNTEAFF

v_call: TRBV12-3/TRBV12-4
j_call: TRBJ2-2
cdr3_aa: CASSFRTGRTGELFF

v_call: TRBV4-2
j_call: TRBJ2-7
cdr3_aa: CASSPIGGSDNEQYF

v_call: TRBV2
j_call: TRBJ2-5
cdr3_aa: CASSEGASGSKTQYF

v_call: TRBV4-2
j_call: TRBJ2-2
cdr3_aa: CASSHPDGGRNTGELFF

v_call: TRBV27
j_call: TRBJ2-2
cdr3_aa: CASSFRQSGDTGELFF

v_call: TRBV6-2/TRBV6-3
j_call: TRBJ2-1
cdr3_aa: CASSYGAVQFF

v_call: TRBV20-1
j_call: TRBJ2-5
cdr3_aa: CSARDYLGGEEAQYF

v_call: TRBV7-8
j_call: TRBJ2-1
cdr3_aa: CASSLEGRAGRNEQFF

v_call: TRBV29-1
j_call: TRBJ1-2
cdr3_aa: CSVAGQGWYGYTF

v_call: TRBV7-8
j_call: TRBJ1-1
cdr3_aa: CASSLAEVGTEAFF

v_call: TRBV7-9
j_call: TRBJ2-1
cdr3_aa: CASSLQEAYNEQFF

v_call: TRBV29-1
j_call: TRBJ2-7
cdr3_aa: CSARLAGGLGEQYF

v_call: TRBV7-9
j_call: TRBJ2-7
cdr3_aa: CASSQGYYEQYF

v_call: TRBV10-3
j_call: TRBJ2-5
cdr3_aa: CAILDRTSGVGETQYF

v_call: TRBV5-1
j_call: TRBJ2-3
cdr3_aa: CASSPTPGTSGRIDTQYF

v_call: TRBV28
j_call: TRBJ1-2
cdr3_aa: CASSWDRGSYGYTF

v_call: TRBV28
j_call: TRBJ2-7
cdr3_aa: CASSITRTSGTDAQYF